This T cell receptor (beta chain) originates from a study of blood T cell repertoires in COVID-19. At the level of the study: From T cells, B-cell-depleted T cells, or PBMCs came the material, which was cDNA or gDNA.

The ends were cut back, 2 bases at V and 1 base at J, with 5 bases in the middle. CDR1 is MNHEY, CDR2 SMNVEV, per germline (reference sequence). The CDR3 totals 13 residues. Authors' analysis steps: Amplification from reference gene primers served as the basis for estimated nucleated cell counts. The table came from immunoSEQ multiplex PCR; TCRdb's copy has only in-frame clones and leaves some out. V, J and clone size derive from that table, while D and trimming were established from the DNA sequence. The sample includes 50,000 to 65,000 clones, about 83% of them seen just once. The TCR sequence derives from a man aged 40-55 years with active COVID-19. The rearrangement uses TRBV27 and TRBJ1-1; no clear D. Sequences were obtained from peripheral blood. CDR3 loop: CASSLGGNTEAFF. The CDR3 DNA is TGTGCCAGCAGTTTAGGCGGGAACACTGAAGCTTTCTTT.